Listed below are T cell receptor beta chains from one sample, sequenced in a study of T cell responses to AZD1222 COVID-19 vaccine. Here immunoSEQ multiplex PCR was the method, and the copy in TCRdb shows in-frame clones only, minus some. The table lists 130,000 to 150,000 clones, around 88% of them singletons. The input for sequencing was peripheral blood, taken on day 0 of AZD1222 vaccination. The receptor source for this set is an adult in good health. CDR3s include the opening cysteine and the closing phenylalanine or tryptophan. A D gene is named only where the DNA matches it firmly. Clone size is shown for a subset of rows, as once, few, many or a class of expanded clone.

CDR3aa	CDR3nt	d_gene	v_gene	j_gene	abundance
CASSYRGSIYEQYF	TGTGCCAGCAGCTACAGGGGGTCCATCTACGAGCAGTACTTC	TRBD1	TRBV28	TRBJ2-7	NA
CASRPLGDLEAFF	TGTGCCAGCAGGCCCCTGGGCGATCTTGAAGCTTTCTTT	NA	TRBV7-9	TRBJ1-1	NA
CASGPLAANNEQFF	TGCGCCAGCGGGCCCCTAGCGGCCAACAATGAGCAGTTCTTC	TRBD2	TRBV5-1	TRBJ2-1	NA
CASSTNSGQGNSPLHF	TGTGCCAGTAGTACCAACTCGGGACAAGGAAATTCACCCCTCCACTTT	NA	TRBV19	TRBJ1-6	few
CASSLGQLNYGYTF	TGTGCCAGCAGCTTAGGTCAGCTTAACTATGGCTACACCTTC	NA	TRBV7-8	TRBJ1-2	NA
CASSNRGRLF	TGTGCCAGCAGTAACAGGGGGCGCCTCTTC	TRBD1	TRBV6-6	TRBJ2-7	NA
CASSSSGGRYGYTF	TGTGCCAGCAGCTCAAGTGGAGGCCGGTATGGCTACACCTTC	NA	TRBV7-2	TRBJ1-2	NA
CASSLGDKSYEQYF	TGTGCCAGCAGCCTAGGGGACAAAAGCTACGAGCAGTACTTC	NA	TRBV2	TRBJ2-7	once
CASTAGIIYGYTF	TGTGCCAGCACTGCGGGAATAATCTATGGCTACACCTTC	NA	TRBV27	TRBJ1-2	NA
CSVDRGFTGELFF	TGCAGCGTTGACAGGGGTTTCACCGGGGAGCTGTTTTTT	NA	TRBV29-1	TRBJ2-2	NA
CASSQNSQGREKLFF	TGCGCCAGCAGCCAAAATTCACAGGGTAGAGAAAAACTGTTTTTT	NA	TRBV4-3	TRBJ1-4	few
CASSVSRGSEQFF	TGTGCCAGCAGCGTCAGCAGGGGGAGTGAGCAGTTCTTC	TRBD1	TRBV4-2	TRBJ2-1	few
CASSRAGTRLNEQFF	TGTGCCAGCTCACGGGCCGGGACTAGACTTAATGAGCAGTTCTTC	TRBD2	TRBV18	TRBJ2-1	NA
CASSKASTGENQPQHF	TGTGCCAGCAGCAAAGCGTCTACAGGGGAAAATCAGCCCCAGCATTTT	NA	TRBV21-1	TRBJ1-5	NA
CASSQGGFGYTF	TGTGCCAGCAGCCAGGGGGGATTTGGCTACACCTTC	TRBD1	TRBV6-5	TRBJ1-2	NA
CASSLGRGYEQYF	TGTGCCAGCAGCTTAGGCCGGGGCTACGAGCAGTACTTC	NA	TRBV13	TRBJ2-7	NA
CASSTTGLAGGGEQFF	TGTGCCAGCAGCACAACCGGACTAGCGGGAGGTGGTGAGCAGTTCTTC	TRBD2	TRBV27	TRBJ2-1	NA
CASSLTPGRETDTQYF	TGTGCCAGCAGTCTAACGCCGGGACGGGAGACAGATACGCAGTATTTT	NA	TRBV28	TRBJ2-3	NA
CSVEGYVTGYYEQYF	TGCAGCGTTGAAGGTTACGTGACAGGGTACTACGAGCAGTACTTC	TRBD1	TRBV29-1	TRBJ2-7	NA
CSVGQVLSSYNEQFF	TGCAGCGTTGGTCAGGTCTTAAGCTCCTACAATGAGCAGTTCTTC	NA	TRBV29-1	TRBJ2-1	NA
CASSPTGGTEAFF	TGTGCCAGTAGTCCTACAGGGGGCACTGAAGCTTTCTTT	TRBD1	TRBV19	TRBJ1-1	NA
CASSLEDTDTQYF	TGTGCCAGCAGCTTAGAGGACACAGATACGCAGTATTTT	NA	TRBV11-3	TRBJ2-3	once
CASSLEAEAFF	TGTGCCAGCAGTTTAGAGGCAGAAGCTTTCTTT	NA	TRBV12-3/TRBV12-4	TRBJ1-1	NA
CASIDGQWVKGNIQYF	TGTGCCAGCATTGACGGTCAGTGGGTTAAGGGGAACATTCAGTACTTC	NA	TRBV6-1	TRBJ2-4	NA
CASSIEGQGRYEQYF	TGTGCCAGTAGTATAGAAGGACAGGGACGCTACGAGCAGTACTTC	TRBD1	TRBV19	TRBJ2-7	once
CASSFAGPQETQYF	TGTGCCAGCAGCTTCGCGGGGCCCCAAGAGACCCAGTACTTC	NA	TRBV5-4	TRBJ2-5	NA
CASSLSPGQDEQFF	TGTGCTAGCAGCTTATCACCGGGACAGGATGAGCAGTTCTTC	TRBD1	TRBV7-7	TRBJ2-1	NA
CASSSGRGDTEAFF	TGTGCCAGCAGCTCAGGGAGGGGGGACACTGAAGCTTTCTTT	NA	TRBV11-3	TRBJ1-1	once
CASSNQAASGDYTEAFF	TGTGCCAGCAGCAATCAAGCAGCCAGTGGGGACTACACTGAAGCTTTCTTT	NA	TRBV21-1	TRBJ1-1	NA
CAWREGGQPQHF	TGTGCCTGGAGAGAGGGGGGTCAGCCCCAGCATTTT	NA	TRBV30	TRBJ1-5	once
CSASVRNQPQHF	TGCAGTGCTAGTGTCCGAAATCAGCCCCAGCATTTT	NA	TRBV20-1	TRBJ1-5	NA
CASSFLTSSSYEQYF	TGTGCCAGCAGCTTTCTGACTAGCAGCTCCTACGAGCAGTACTTC	TRBD2	TRBV11-3	TRBJ2-7	NA
CAGGPPEANTEAFF	TGTGCCGGGGGACCCCCAGAAGCGAACACTGAAGCTTTCTTT	NA	TRBV6-6	TRBJ1-1	NA
CASSLDSGRFQETQYF	TGTGCCAGCAGCTTGGATAGCGGGAGGTTCCAAGAGACCCAGTACTTC	TRBD2	TRBV5-6	TRBJ2-5	NA
CASTTGGEVNTEAFF	TGTGCCAGCACCACAGGGGGTGAGGTGAACACTGAAGCTTTCTTT	TRBD1	TRBV25-1	TRBJ1-1	NA
CATSRRVSNQPQHF	TGTGCCACCAGCCGCAGGGTTAGCAATCAGCCCCAGCATTTT	NA	TRBV15	TRBJ1-5	NA
CAIAGTPSTDTQYF	TGTGCCATCGCCGGGACACCCAGCACAGATACGCAGTATTTT	NA	TRBV10-3	TRBJ2-3	NA
CASSIKRRQANEKLFF	TGTGCCAGTAGTATCAAAAGGCGACAGGCCAATGAAAAACTGTTTTTT	NA	TRBV19	TRBJ1-4	once
CASSIIGYGYTF	TGTGCCAGTAGTATAATTGGTTATGGCTACACCTTC	NA	TRBV19	TRBJ1-2	NA
CASRTVHGTQYF	TGTGCCAGCAGGACGGTGCACGGGACCCAGTACTTC	NA	TRBV6-5	TRBJ2-5	NA
CASSYSIVGNTEAFF	TGTGCCAGCAGTTACTCGATCGTGGGTAACACTGAAGCTTTCTTT	NA	TRBV6-5	TRBJ1-1	NA
CASVQAGGLTGELFF	TGTGCCAGCGTCCAAGCGGGAGGCCTCACCGGGGAGCTGTTTTTT	TRBD2	TRBV3-1/TRBV3-2	TRBJ2-2	NA
CATRRQGVEKLFF	TGTGCCACCCGACGACAGGGCGTAGAAAAACTGTTTTTT	TRBD1	TRBV12-3/TRBV12-4	TRBJ1-4	NA
CASSLDRSTGGYTF	TGTGCCAGCAGTCTAGACCGTAGTACTGGGGGCTACACCTTC	NA	TRBV27	TRBJ1-2	NA
CAISAQTGPNEKLFF	TGTGCCATCAGCGCTCAGACAGGTCCTAATGAAAAACTGTTTTTT	NA	TRBV10-3	TRBJ1-4	once
CASSSDRVGQPQHF	TGCGCCAGCTCCTCGGACAGGGTGGGGCAGCCCCAGCATTTT	TRBD1	TRBV4-3	TRBJ1-5	NA
CASSSQGTKQPQHF	TGTGCCAGCAGTTCTCAGGGGACAAAACAGCCCCAGCATTTT	NA	TRBV6-5	TRBJ1-5	NA